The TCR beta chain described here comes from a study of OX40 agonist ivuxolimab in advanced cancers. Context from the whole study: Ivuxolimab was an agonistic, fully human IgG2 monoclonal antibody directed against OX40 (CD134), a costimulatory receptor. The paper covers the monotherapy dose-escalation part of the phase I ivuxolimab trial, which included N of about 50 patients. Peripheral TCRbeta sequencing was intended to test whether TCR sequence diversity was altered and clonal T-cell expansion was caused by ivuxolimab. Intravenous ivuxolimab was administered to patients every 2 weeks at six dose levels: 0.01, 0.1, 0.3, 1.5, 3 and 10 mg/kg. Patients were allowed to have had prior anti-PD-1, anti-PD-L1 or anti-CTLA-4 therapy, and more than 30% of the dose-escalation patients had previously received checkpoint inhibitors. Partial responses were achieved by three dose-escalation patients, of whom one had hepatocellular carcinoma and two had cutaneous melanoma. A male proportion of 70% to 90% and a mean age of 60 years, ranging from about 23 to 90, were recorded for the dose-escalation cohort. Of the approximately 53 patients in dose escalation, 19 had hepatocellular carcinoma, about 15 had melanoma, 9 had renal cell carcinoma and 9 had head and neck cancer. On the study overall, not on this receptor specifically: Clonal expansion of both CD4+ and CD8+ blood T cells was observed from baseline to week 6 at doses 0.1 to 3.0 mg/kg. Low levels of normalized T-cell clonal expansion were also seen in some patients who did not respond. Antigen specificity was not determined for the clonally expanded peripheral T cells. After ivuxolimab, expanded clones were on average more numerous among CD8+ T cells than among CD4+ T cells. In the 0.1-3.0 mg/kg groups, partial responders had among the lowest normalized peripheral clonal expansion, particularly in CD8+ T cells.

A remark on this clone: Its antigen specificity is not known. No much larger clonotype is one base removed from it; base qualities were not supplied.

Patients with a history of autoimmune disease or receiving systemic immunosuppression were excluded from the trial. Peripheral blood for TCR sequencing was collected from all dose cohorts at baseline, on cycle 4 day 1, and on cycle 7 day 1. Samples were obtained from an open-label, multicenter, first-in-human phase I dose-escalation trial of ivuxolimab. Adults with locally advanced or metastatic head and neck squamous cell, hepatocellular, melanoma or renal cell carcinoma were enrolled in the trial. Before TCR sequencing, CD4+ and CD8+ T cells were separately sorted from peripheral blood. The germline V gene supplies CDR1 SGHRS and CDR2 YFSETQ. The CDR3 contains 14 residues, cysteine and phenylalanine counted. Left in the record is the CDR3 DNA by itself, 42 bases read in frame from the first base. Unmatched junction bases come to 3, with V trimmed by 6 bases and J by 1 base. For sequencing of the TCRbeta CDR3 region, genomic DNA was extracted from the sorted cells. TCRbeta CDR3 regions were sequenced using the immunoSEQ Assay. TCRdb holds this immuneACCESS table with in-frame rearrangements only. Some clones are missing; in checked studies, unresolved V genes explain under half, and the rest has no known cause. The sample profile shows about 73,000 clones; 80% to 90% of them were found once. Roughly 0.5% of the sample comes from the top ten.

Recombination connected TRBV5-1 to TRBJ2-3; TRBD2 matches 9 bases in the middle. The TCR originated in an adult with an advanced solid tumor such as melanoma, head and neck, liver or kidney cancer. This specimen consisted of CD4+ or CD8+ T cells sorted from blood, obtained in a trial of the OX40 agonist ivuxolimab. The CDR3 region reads CASTVAGGTDTQYF. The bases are TGCGCCAGCACCGTAGCGGGGGGCACAGATACGCAGTATTTT.